The T cell receptor (beta chain) described here comes from a study of blood T cell repertoires in COVID-19. The CDR3 contains 17 residues. The germline gives CDR1 LGHNA, CDR2 YSLEER. Trimming pared 0 bases from V and 0 bases from J, leaving 9 bases between. Clones were read by immunoSEQ multiplex PCR, and TCRdb kept only the in-frame ones, dropping some. The table lists about 150,000 clones, about 85% of them singletons. V and J are TRBV4-3 and TRBJ2-6, with D perhaps matching TRBD1 (5 bases). The clonotype originates from a woman aged 55-70 years with active or convalescent COVID-19. The specimen was peripheral blood. CDR3 loop: CASSQDLRDSGANVLTF. CDR3 DNA: TGCGCCAGCAGCCAAGACCTCAGGGACTCTGGGGCCAACGTCCTGACTTTC.